Presented here are 20 T cell receptor beta chains from one specimen sequenced in a study of PD-1 blockade in classical Hodgkin lymphoma. TCRdb's table, derived via immunoSEQ multiplex PCR, lists solely in-frame clones and lacks some. The sample has approximately 20,000 clones, under 80% seen once. Stated time point: cycle 4 day 1 (C4D1), after five to seven weeks of nivolumab. All patients relapsed after autologous stem cell transplantation, and brentuximab vedotin exposure varied. The sequencing here drew on peripheral blood mononuclear cells (PBMCs), taken before the fourth cycle of nivolumab. The receptors shown here come from a human donor with classical Hodgkin lymphoma.

The chain has TRBV7-2 and TRBJ2-1; no reliable D call. The CDR3 consists of 12 residues. Germline-derived CDR1 and CDR2 are SGHTA and FQGNSA. Trimming pared 5 bases from V and 10 bases from J, leaving 12 bases between. CDR3 nucleotides: TGTGCCAGCAGCCCAAGTCTAGGGGAGCAGTTCTTC. It codes for CASSPSLGEQFF.

The V and J genes are TRBV28 and TRBJ2-7; D might be TRBD1 or TRBD2, each matching 5 bases. The CDR3 is 12 amino acids. V lost 7 bases and J 0 bases, leaving 7 bases between the germline ends. Germline V CDR1 and CDR2: MDHEN, SYDVKM. This chain's CDR3 is CASTGSSYEQYF. The DNA for the CDR3 is TGTGCCAGCACAGGGAGCTCCTACGAGCAGTACTTC.

V and J are TRBV4-1 and TRBJ2-3, with D uncertain. Germline lookup yields CDR1 MGHRA and CDR2 YSYEKL. CDR3 length: 15 amino acids. Trimming cost V 0 bases and J 2 bases, with 9 bases left between them. In DNA, the CDR3 is TGCGCCAGCAGCCAAGATCAGGCGCTCACAGATACGCAGTATTTT. Translated: CASSQDQALTDTQYF.

This sequence joins TRBV12-2 and TRBJ1-3; no check of the table's D call, TRBD1, against the DNA was made. TRBV12-2 is deemed a pseudogene. The CDR3 runs to 15 residues. The CDR3 spells CASRLATTAGNTIYF. CDR3 DNA: TGTGCAAGTCGCTTAGCGACGACAGCTGGAAACACCATATATTTT.

This clone came up a few times. This sequence joins TRBV19 and TRBJ1-2; a weak D match, TRBD1 (6 bases). The V gene lost 5 bases and the J gene lost 7 bases, with 17 bases spanning the gap. Germline lookup yields CDR1 LNHDA and CDR2 SQIVND (reference sequence). The length of the CDR3 is 14 residues. CDR3 protein: CASSLLSGAGGYTF. The CDR3 nucleotides read TGTGCCAGTAGTCTCCTGTCGGGGGCAGGTGGCTACACCTTC.

CDR3 sequence (DNA): TGTGCCAGTAACGGCGGGAGCATGGAGACCTACAATGAGCAGTTCTTC. Translation: CASNGGSMETYNEQFF. The chain recombines TRBV19 with TRBJ2-1, with 7 bases identical to TRBD2. V lost 7 bases to trimming and J lost 2 bases; unmatched junction nucleotides: 11. From germline, CDR1 is LNHDA and CDR2 SQIVND (reference sequence). The CDR3 is 16 residues long.

This sequence joins TRBV19 and TRBJ2-7; D possibly matches TRBD1 or TRBD2 (5 bases each). The length of the CDR3 is 12 residues. V was pared by 8 bases and J by 3 bases, with 11 bases between. Germline V gene lookup returns CDR1 LNHDA and CDR2 SQIVND (reference sequence). The CDR3 sequence: CASRRDGYEQYF. The CDR3 DNA is TGTGCCAGTCGTCGGGACGGCTACGAGCAGTACTTC.

V is TRBV5-4 and J is TRBJ2-5; D gene unclear. V dropped 1 base and J dropped 5 bases, with 9 bases sitting between them. Germline V CDR1 and CDR2: SGHNT, YYREEE (reference sequence). The CDR3 contains 13 residues. CDR3 residues: CASSLLGYETQYF. CDR3 DNA: TGTGCCAGCAGCTTGTTGGGTTATGAGACCCAGTACTTC.

This chain uses TRBV4-3 with TRBJ1-2, with D possibly matching TRBD1 (6 bases). With 0 bases removed from V and 6 bases from J, the gap between germline ends came to 20 bases. This CDR3 is built from 17 residues. Germline V lookup: CDR1 LGHNA, CDR2 YSLEER. CDR3 nucleotides: TGCGCCAGCAGCCAAGATCGACGGGGGGCGCACGGTAATGGCTACACCTTC. It encodes CASSQDRRGAHGNGYTF.

The rearrangement uses TRBV6-1 and TRBJ2-7; no reliable D call. The CDR3 extends over 11 amino acids. V lost 8 bases and J lost 1, with 6 bases in between. Germline V CDR1 and CDR2: MNHNS, SASEGT. CDR3 DNA sequence: TGTGCCAGCTCCCAGTCCTACGAGCAGTACGTC. Protein product: CASSQSYEQYV.

In its sample, this clone was seen a few times. The gene calls are TRBV19 and TRBJ2-3; D is unresolved. Germline V gene data show CDR1 as LNHDA and CDR2 as SQIVND (reference sequence). This CDR3 spans 13 amino acids. Trimming took 5 bases from V and 3 from J, leaving 9 bases between them. The CDR3 coding sequence is TGTGCCAGTAGTTTTCTCCGAACAGATACGCAGTATTTT. Its translation: CASSFLRTDTQYF.

This clone is termed large. One end of the junction fails to match germline, which may point to a read error. This rearrangement joins TRBV18 to TRBJ2-2, with D unresolved. CDR1 is KGHSH and CDR2 is LQKENI in the germline V gene. The CDR3 sequence is 15 residues long. This CDR3 reads CASSPLDDTTGELFF. For the CDR3, the DNA is TGTGCCAGCTCCCCACTGGACGACACGACCGGGGAGCTGTTTTTT.

In this sample, this clone turned up a few times. This chain uses TRBV6-9 with TRBJ1-1, with D perhaps matching TRBD1 (5 bases). The germline gives CDR1 MNHGY, CDR2 SVAAGI. Between the trimmed V and J ends, which lost 2 bases and 10 bases, there was a span of 20 bases. There are 15 residues in the CDR3. In nucleotides, the CDR3 is TGTGCCAGCAGTTATCCCTGGTCCGACAACGGGGGAGCTTTCTTT. It is translated as CASSYPWSDNGGAFF.

The chain recombines TRBV5-4 with TRBJ1-3; TRBD1 might be the D (5 bases). The CDR3 length is 16 residues. The V gene's germline CDR1 is SGHNT and CDR2 YYREEE (reference sequence). Deletions cut 5 bases from V and 0 bases from J, with 15 bases between. CDR3 sequence reads: CASRPAGGDSGNTIYF. CDR3 DNA sequence: TGTGCCAGCAGGCCGGCCGGGGGGGACTCTGGAAACACCATATATTTT.

The DNA of the CDR3 is TGTGCCAGTCAGAGTTTCAACACCGGGGAGCTGTTTTTT. Translated: CASQSFNTGELFF. This chain connects TRBV6-5 to TRBJ2-2; D is uncertain. With 9 bases removed from V and 2 bases from J, the gap between germline ends came to 10 bases. The CDR3 is 13 residues long. The germline V gene has CDR1 MNHEY and CDR2 SVGAGI.

The J gene is TRBJ1-6, the V gene TRBV4-3; D is uncertain. The CDR3 has 17 amino acids. V was pared by 0 bases and J by 9 bases, with 18 bases between. Germline lookup yields CDR1 LGHNA and CDR2 YSLEER. In DNA form, the CDR3 reads TGCGCCAGCAGCCAAGAAATTGGGCAGTTCTCGGGTTCACCCCTCCACTTT. As protein: CASSQEIGQFSGSPLHF.

This rearrangement joins TRBV4-1 to TRBJ2-3; weak D call: TRBD2 (6 bases). Germline V gene sequence: CDR1 MGHRA, CDR2 YSYEKL. Between the trimmed V and J ends, which lost 2 bases and 5 bases, there was a span of 11 bases. This CDR3 region has 14 residues. The CDR3, as DNA: TGCGCCAGCAGCCAAATACTAGCCGTAGATACGCAGTATTTT. Its protein is CASSQILAVDTQYF.

The CDR3 loop is CASSLAVGVSGRTDTQYF. As DNA, the CDR3 is TGCGCCAGCAGCTTGGCCGTGGGGGTATCAGGGCGCACAGATACGCAGTATTTT. J is TRBJ2-3 and V is TRBV5-1; perhaps D is TRBD1 or TRBD2 (5 bases each). Trimming removed 0 bases at V and 1 base at J, with 18 bases between. The CDR3 has 18 amino acids. Germline CDR1 reads SGHRS; CDR2 reads YFSETQ.

This clone occurred once. The V call is TRBV4-3, the J call TRBJ2-3; 7 bases line up with TRBD1. Trimming cost V 0 bases and J 2 bases; bases outside gene matches: 2. This CDR3 region has 15 residues. Germline assignment: CDR1 LGHNA and CDR2 YSLEER. CDR3 bases: TGCGCCAGCAGCCAAGAGGGGACAGCCACAGATACGCAGTATTTT. It codes for CASSQEGTATDTQYF.

This clone occurred a few times. The chain couples TRBV6-5 to TRBJ1-4; D gene uncertain. V was cut by 2 bases and J by 4 bases, with 8 bases left in between. The CDR3 has 14 residues. The germline CDR1 and CDR2 sequences are MNHEY and SVGAGI. The CDR3, as DNA: TGTGCCAGCAGTTACATGGCGTTTAATGAAAAACTGTTTTTT. Translated, it gives CASSYMAFNEKLFF.